This T cell receptor beta chain is drawn from a study of cytomegalovirus exposure and HLA in healthy donors. At sampling all donors were nominally healthy, likely with unrecorded immune exposures. Researchers ran the PCR with 60 Vbeta and 13 Jbeta primers. Repertoires were generated with immunoSEQ multiplex PCR, while TCRdb's copy carries only in-frame clones and drops some. The top ten hold roughly 13% of the sample, which has approximately 110,000 clones, over 75% seen once. This CDR3 is 15 amino acids long. J lost 4 bases, V lost 4 bases, and 5 bases had no gene match. Germline-derived CDR1 and CDR2 are MNHNS and SASEGT. This clone was seen only a few times.

Source material: PBMCs. The V gene is TRBV6-1, the J gene TRBJ1-5; 9 bases fit TRBD1. The receptor was isolated from a woman aged 40 to 50 in good health and CMV-seropositive. The CDR3 reads CASSAGQGLNQPQHF. The DNA for the CDR3 is TGTGCCAGCAGTGCAGGACAGGGGCTAAATCAGCCCCAGCATTTT.